A single sample is the source of the 9 T cell receptor beta chains below, sequenced in a study of T cell responses to AZD1222 COVID-19 vaccine. Produced via immunoSEQ multiplex PCR; TCRdb's table is partial and in-frame only. The sample yields 150,000 to 200,000 clones, roughly 91% seen once. The sample was peripheral blood, taken 28 days after the second AZD1222 dose. These receptors originate from an adult who received the AZD1222 COVID-19 vaccine.

The V gene is TRBV5-8, the J gene TRBJ1-4; 11 bases line up with TRBD1. Looked up from germline, CDR1 is SGHTS and CDR2 is YDEGEE. The CDR3 is 17 residues long. Trimming at V came to 5 bases and at J to 8 bases, leaving 14 bases not matched to a gene. The CDR3 DNA sequence: TGTGCCAGCAGTTGGGACAGGGGGGCCTCATCAGGAGAAAAACTGTTTTTT. The encoded protein is CASSWDRGASSGEKLFF.

This clone was observed a single time. J is TRBJ1-3 and V is TRBV14; no reliable D call. The CDR3 has 15 amino acids. V lost 4 bases and J 3 bases, leaving 13 bases between the germline ends. CDR1 and CDR2 (germline): SGHDN, FVKESK. CDR3 amino acids: CASSPIQLVGNTIYF. The CDR3 bases are TGTGCCAGCAGCCCCATACAATTGGTTGGAAACACCATATATTTT.

V usage is TRBV7-3 and J usage is TRBJ2-5; the D gene is possibly TRBD1 (6 bases). V shed 3 bases and J shed 1 base, with 9 bases lying between them. The CDR3 spans 14 residues. The germline V gene has CDR1 SGHTA and CDR2 FQGTGA. The CDR3 region is CASSFGQPQETQYF. The CDR3 nucleotides read TGTGCCAGCAGCTTTGGACAGCCCCAAGAGACCCAGTACTTC.

CDR3 in amino acids: CASSLEAGRGDTQYF. The CDR3 DNA reads TGTGCCAGCAGCTTAGAAGCGGGAAGGGGGGATACGCAGTATTTT. V gene TRBV7-2 combines with J gene TRBJ2-3, with D maybe TRBD2 (7 bases). The germline CDR1 and CDR2 sequences are SGHTA and FQGNSA. This CDR3 spans 15 amino acids. The germline V and J ends were trimmed by 1 base and 6 bases, with 14 bases remaining between them.

The chain has TRBV29-1 and TRBJ2-7; D not certain. V was shortened by 2 bases and J by 3 bases, with 8 bases between the two germline ends. Per germline, CDR1 SQVTM and CDR2 ANQGSEA. The CDR3 contains 12 residues. CDR3 coding DNA: TGCAGCGTTGAAAGAGATGGCTACGAGCAGTACTTC. This codes for CSVERDGYEQYF.

V gene TRBV6-2 or TRBV6-3 combines with J gene TRBJ2-3; 13 nucleotides agree with TRBD2. Looked up from germline, CDR1 is MNHEY and CDR2 is SVGEGT. Unmatched junction bases numbered 9, after V lost 6 bases and J lost 3 bases. This CDR3 region has 17 residues. CDR3 loop: CASSPVGLAGETDTQYF. DNA for the CDR3: TGTGCCAGCAGCCCCGTTGGACTAGCGGGGGAGACAGATACGCAGTATTTT.

The genes are TRBV4-1 and TRBJ1-6; the D is unclear. This CDR3 region has 18 residues. Trimming pared 3 bases from V and 0 bases from J, leaving 15 bases between. Germline CDR1 and CDR2: MGHRA and YSYEKL. CDR3: CASSQPARESSYNSPLHF. The CDR3 DNA reads TGCGCCAGCAGCCAGCCGGCACGCGAGAGCTCCTATAATTCACCCCTCCACTTT.

The rearrangement uses TRBV7-2 and TRBJ2-5; D is unclear. Germline CDR1 is SGHTA and CDR2 is FQGNSA. This CDR3 spans 15 amino acids. Trimming removed 5 bases at V and 1 base at J, with 14 bases between. CDR3 loop: CASSKKQGPQETQYF. CDR3 sequence (DNA): TGTGCCAGCAGCAAAAAACAAGGGCCCCAAGAGACCCAGTACTTC. Filled out from reference TRBV7-2 and TRBJ2-5, the complete variable domain reads GAGVSQSPSNKVTEKGKDVELRCDPISGHTALYWYRQSLGQGLEFLIYFQGNSAPDKSGLPSDRFSAERTGGSVSTLTIQRTQQEDSAVYLCASSKKQGPQETQYFGPGTRLLVL.

This rearrangement joins TRBV27 to TRBJ2-7; no clear D. The V end was cut by 3 bases, the J end by 1 base, with 7 bases between. In germline, CDR1 is MNHEY, CDR2 SMNVEV (reference sequence). This CDR3 is 13 amino acids long. For the CDR3, the DNA is TGTGCCAGCAGTTTTCGGCAGTCCTACGAGCAGTACTTC. This gives the protein CASSFRQSYEQYF.